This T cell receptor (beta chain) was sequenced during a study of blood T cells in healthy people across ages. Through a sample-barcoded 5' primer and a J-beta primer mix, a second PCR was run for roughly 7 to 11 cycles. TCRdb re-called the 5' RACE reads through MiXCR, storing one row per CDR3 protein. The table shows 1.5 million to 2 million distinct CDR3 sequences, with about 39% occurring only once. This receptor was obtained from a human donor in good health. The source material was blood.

The CDR3 DNA reads TGCAGTGTAGGGACAGGATACACTGAAGCTTTCTTT. Protein product: CSVGTGYTEAFF. The chain is built from TRBV20-1 and TRBJ1-1, with 8 bases lining up with TRBD1. The germline gives CDR1 DFQATT, CDR2 SNEGSKA (reference sequence). The CDR3 sequence is 12 residues long. The V and J ends lost 7 bases and 3 bases, in that order; junction bases with no gene match: 4.